This T cell receptor (beta chain) was recovered during a study of T cell responses to AZD1222 COVID-19 vaccine. Study results and caveats: There were repertoire samples only from the period after the peak T cell response. Donors were chiefly white British, with a greater number of females, and clonal diversity was perhaps underestimated. Spike-specific TCR breadth and depth rose after two AZD1222 doses. Baseline testing showed seropositivity in only six AZD1222 recipients.

As to this clone: Its antigen remains unidentified.

The CDR3 is 14 amino acids. V dropped 2 bases and J dropped 0 bases, with 8 bases sitting between them. Germline lookup yields CDR1 SGHDT and CDR2 YYEEEE. Generated by immunoSEQ multiplex PCR, the TCRdb table keeps only in-frame clones and is missing some. The sample shows 120,000 or so clones, less than 90% of them seen only once. The V and J genes are TRBV5-6 and TRBJ1-1; D uncertain. This receptor was identified in an adult in good health. Source: peripheral blood, taken on day 0 of AZD1222 vaccination. In DNA form, the CDR3 reads TGTGCCAGCAGCTTCGGGCCGATGAACACTGAAGCTTTCTTT. Encoded protein: CASSFGPMNTEAFF.